Listed here are 3 T cell receptor beta chains from one sample, sequenced in a study of blood T cell repertoires in COVID-19. The assay was immunoSEQ multiplex PCR, and TCRdb's table has in-frame clones only and misses some. This table has 70,000 to 75,000 clones, approximately 80% appearing once. Specimen: peripheral blood. Every receptor here comes from a woman of 80 years or more with active or convalescent COVID-19.

This rearrangement joins TRBV2 to TRBJ2-7; D not certain. CDR1 and CDR2 from the germline V gene are SNHLY and FYNNEI. This CDR3 region has 13 residues. V was pared by 1 base and J by 0 bases, with 4 bases between. CDR3: CASSEGLSYEQYF. The CDR3 bases are TGTGCCAGCAGTGAAGGGCTCTCCTACGAGCAGTACTTC.

The chain is built from TRBV4-1 and TRBJ1-5, with a possible D match to TRBD1 (5 bases). The CDR3 contains 17 residues. Germline CDR1 MGHRA, CDR2 YSYEKL. V lost 0 bases and J lost 0, with 12 bases in between. As DNA, the CDR3 is TGCGCCAGCAGCCAAGATGGCAGGGCCTATAGCAATCAGCCCCAGCATTTT. It yields the protein CASSQDGRAYSNQPQHF.

This clone was seen more than once but under ten times. The chain links TRBV6-5 to TRBJ1-6, with a tentative D call TRBD1 (5 bases). From germline, CDR1 is MNHEY and CDR2 SVGAGI. The CDR3 contains 12 residues. V lost 8 bases and J lost 10, with 12 bases in between. The CDR3 is CASGEAGSPLHF. CDR3 in DNA: TGTGCCAGCGGGGAGGCAGGGTCACCCCTCCACTTT.